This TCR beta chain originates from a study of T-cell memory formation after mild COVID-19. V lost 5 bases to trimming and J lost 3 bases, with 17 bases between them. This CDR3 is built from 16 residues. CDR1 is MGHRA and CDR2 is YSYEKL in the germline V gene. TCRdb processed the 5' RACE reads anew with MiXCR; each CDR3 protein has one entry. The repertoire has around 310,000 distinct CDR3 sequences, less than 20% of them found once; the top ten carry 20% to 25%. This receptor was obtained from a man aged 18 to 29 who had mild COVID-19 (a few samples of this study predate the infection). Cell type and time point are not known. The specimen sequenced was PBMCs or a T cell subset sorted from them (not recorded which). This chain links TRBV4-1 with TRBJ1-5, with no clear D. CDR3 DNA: TGCGCCAGCAGCGCCCGCGGCTGGGCCTCCAATCAGCCCCAGCATTTT. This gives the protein CASSARGWASNQPQHF.